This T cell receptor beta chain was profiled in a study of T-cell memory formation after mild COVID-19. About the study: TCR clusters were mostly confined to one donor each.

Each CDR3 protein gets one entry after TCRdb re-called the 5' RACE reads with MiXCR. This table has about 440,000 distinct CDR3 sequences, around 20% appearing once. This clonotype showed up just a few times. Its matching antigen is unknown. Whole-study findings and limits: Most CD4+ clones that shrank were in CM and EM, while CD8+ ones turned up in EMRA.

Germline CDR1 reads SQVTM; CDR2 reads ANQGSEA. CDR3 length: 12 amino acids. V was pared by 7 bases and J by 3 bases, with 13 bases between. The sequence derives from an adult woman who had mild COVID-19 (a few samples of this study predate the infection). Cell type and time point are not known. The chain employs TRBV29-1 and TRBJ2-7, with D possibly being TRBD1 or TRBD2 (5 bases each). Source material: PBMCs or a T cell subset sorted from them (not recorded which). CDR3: CSGGTADYEQYF. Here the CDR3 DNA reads TGCAGCGGAGGGACGGCCGACTACGAGCAGTACTTC.